Shown below are 4 T cell receptor beta chains from a single sample sequenced in a study of cytomegalovirus exposure and HLA in healthy donors (dated by TCRdb to about 2017). The library was prepared using the immunoSEQ multiplex PCR assay. In its TCRdb copy, this immuneACCESS table keeps in-frame sequences only and misses some clones. Where compared with another copy, unresolved V genes explain less than half of these, and the others have no known cause. Recorded for this sample are fewer than 100,000 clones; roughly 91% of them occurred a single time. Clones ranked in the top ten supply 2% to 2.5% of the sample. The sample consisted of PBMCs. These receptors came from a man aged 25 to 40 in good health and CMV-seronegative.

This clone came up once. This rearrangement joins TRBV10-1 to TRBJ2-1, with D perhaps TRBD2 (6 bases). The CDR3 totals 16 residues. Trimming cost V 2 bases and J 3 bases, with 14 bases left between them. Germline lookup yields CDR1 WNHNN and CDR2 SYGVQD (reference sequence). CDR3 coding DNA: TGCGCCAGCAGTGAGGTGGGGGGACGCGGCTACAATGAGCAGTTCTTC. Its protein is CASSEVGGRGYNEQFF.

J is TRBJ2-1 and V is TRBV18; TRBD1 matches 8 bases. The junction had 7 bases not matched to a gene; V was cut back by 3 bases and J by 3 bases. The CDR3 consists of 16 residues. Per germline, CDR1 KGHSH and CDR2 LQKENI. The CDR3 here is CASSPLDRGGYNEQFF. DNA of the CDR3: TGTGCCAGCTCACCCCTCGACAGGGGCGGCTACAATGAGCAGTTCTTC.

The chain recombines TRBV28 with TRBJ2-5, with 7 nucleotides matching TRBD2. Germline V gene data show CDR1 as MDHEN and CDR2 as SYDVKM. The length of the CDR3 is 16 residues. J gave up 5 bases and V 3 bases, and 12 bases lay outside the gene matches. CDR3 DNA sequence: TGTGCCAGCAGTTTCGATCCGGGGGGAATGATGGAGACCCAGTACTTC. Its translation: CASSFDPGGMMETQYF.

The chain employs TRBV9 and TRBJ1-5; TRBD1 agrees at 8 bases. Germline assignment: CDR1 SGDLS and CDR2 YYNGEE. The CDR3 length is 15 residues. Trimming at V came to 0 bases and at J to 4 bases, leaving 3 bases not matched to a gene. The CDR3 region is CASSVGQGYNQPQHF. As DNA, the CDR3 is TGTGCCAGCAGCGTAGGACAGGGGTATAATCAGCCCCAGCATTTT.